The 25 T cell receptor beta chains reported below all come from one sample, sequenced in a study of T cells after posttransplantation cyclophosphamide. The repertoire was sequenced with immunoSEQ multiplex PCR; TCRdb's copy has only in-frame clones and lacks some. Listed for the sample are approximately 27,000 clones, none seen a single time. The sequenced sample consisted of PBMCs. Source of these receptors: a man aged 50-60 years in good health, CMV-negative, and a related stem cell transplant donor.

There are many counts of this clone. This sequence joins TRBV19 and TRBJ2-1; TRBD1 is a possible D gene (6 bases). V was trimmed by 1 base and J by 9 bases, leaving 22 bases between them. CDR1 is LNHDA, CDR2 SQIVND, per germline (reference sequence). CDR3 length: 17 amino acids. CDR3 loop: CASSIGRQESREGEQFF. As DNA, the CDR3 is TGTGCCAGTAGTATAGGGCGACAGGAAAGCCGTGAGGGTGAGCAGTTCTTC.

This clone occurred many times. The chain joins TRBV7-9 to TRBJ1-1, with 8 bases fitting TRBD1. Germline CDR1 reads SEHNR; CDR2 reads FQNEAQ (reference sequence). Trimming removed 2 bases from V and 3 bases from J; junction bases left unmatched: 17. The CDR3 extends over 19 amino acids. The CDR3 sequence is CASSLPLGQGKGPYTEAFF. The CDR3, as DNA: TGTGCCAGCAGCTTACCCCTCGGACAGGGAAAAGGGCCTTACACTGAAGCTTTCTTT.

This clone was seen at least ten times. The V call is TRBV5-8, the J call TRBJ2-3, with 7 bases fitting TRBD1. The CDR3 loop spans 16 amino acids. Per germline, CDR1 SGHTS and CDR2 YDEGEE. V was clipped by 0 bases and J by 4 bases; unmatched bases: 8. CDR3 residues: CASSLGGTVGADTQYF. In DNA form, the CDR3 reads TGTGCCAGCAGCTTGGGGGGGACAGTGGGGGCAGATACGCAGTATTTT.

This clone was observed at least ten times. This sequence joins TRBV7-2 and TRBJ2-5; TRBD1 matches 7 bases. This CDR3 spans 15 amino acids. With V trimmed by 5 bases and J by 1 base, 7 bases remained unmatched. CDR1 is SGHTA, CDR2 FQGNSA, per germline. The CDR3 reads CASSQGTAFQETQYF. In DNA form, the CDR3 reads TGTGCCAGCAGCCAAGGGACAGCCTTCCAAGAGACCCAGTACTTC. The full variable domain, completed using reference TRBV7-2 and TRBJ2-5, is GAGVSQSPSNKVTEKGKDVELRCDPISGHTALYWYRQSLGQGLEFLIYFQGNSAPDKSGLPSDRFSAERTGGSVSTLTIQRTQQEDSAVYLCASSQGTAFQETQYFGPGTRLLVL.

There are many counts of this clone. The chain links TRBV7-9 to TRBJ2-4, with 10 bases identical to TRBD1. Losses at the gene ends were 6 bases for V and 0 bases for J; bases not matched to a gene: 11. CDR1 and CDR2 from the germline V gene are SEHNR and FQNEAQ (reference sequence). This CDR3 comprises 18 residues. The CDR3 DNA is TGTGCCAGCAGTTCCGGGACAGGGGCGGTTCTAGCCAAAAACATTCAGTACTTC. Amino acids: CASSSGTGAVLAKNIQYF.

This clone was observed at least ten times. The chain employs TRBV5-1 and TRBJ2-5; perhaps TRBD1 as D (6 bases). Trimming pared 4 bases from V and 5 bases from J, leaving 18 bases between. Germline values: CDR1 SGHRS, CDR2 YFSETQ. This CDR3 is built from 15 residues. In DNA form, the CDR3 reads TGCGCCAGCAGCCCGGCCTTACAGGGCACGGAGACCCAGTACTTC. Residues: CASSPALQGTETQYF.

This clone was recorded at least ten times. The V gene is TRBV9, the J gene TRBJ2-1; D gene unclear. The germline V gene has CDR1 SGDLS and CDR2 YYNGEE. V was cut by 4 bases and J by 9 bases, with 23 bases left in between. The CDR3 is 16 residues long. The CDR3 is CASSPALVWQVSEQFF. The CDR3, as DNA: TGTGCCAGCAGCCCCGCACTCGTGTGGCAGGTTAGTGAGCAGTTCTTC.

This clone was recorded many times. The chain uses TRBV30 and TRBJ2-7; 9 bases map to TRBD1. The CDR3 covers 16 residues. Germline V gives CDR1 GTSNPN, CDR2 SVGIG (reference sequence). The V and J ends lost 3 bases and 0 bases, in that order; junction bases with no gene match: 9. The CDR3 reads CAWSGEGTGSSYEQYF. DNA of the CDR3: TGTGCCTGGAGCGGCGAAGGGACAGGGTCCTCCTACGAGCAGTACTTC.

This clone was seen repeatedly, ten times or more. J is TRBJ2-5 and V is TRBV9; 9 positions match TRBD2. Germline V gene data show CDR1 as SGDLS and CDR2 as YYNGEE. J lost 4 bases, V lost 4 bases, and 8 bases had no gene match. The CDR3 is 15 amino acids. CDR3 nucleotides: TGTGCCAGCAGCCCGCGGGAGGGCCTTGGAGAGACCCAGTACTTC. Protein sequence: CASSPREGLGETQYF.

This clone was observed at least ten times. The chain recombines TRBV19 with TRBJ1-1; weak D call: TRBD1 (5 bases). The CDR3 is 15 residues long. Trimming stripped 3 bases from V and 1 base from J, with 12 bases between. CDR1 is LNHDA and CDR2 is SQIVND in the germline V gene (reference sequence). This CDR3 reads CASSINQGRNTEAFF. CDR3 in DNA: TGTGCCAGTAGTATTAACCAGGGTCGGAACACTGAAGCTTTCTTT.

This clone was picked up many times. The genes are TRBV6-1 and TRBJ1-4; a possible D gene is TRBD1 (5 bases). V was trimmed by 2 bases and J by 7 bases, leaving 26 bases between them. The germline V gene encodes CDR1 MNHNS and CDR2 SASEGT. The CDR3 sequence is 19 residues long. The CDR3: CASSESSLRTPGLGEKLFF. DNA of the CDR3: TGTGCCAGCAGTGAATCATCTTTGAGGACACCCGGCCTAGGTGAAAAACTGTTTTTT.

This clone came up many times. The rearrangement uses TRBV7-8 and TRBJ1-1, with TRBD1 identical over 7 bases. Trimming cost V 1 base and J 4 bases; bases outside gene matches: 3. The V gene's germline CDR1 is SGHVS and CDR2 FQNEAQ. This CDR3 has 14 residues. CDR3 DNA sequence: TGTGCCAGCAGCTTAGGGGACAGCGGCACTGAAGCTTTCTTT. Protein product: CASSLGDSGTEAFF.

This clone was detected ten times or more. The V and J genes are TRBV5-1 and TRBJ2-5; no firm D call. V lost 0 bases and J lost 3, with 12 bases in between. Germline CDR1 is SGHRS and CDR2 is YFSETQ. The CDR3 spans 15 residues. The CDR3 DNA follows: TGCGCCAGCAGCTTGGCGGTTGGGCTAAAAGAGACCCAGTACTTC. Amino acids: CASSLAVGLKETQYF.

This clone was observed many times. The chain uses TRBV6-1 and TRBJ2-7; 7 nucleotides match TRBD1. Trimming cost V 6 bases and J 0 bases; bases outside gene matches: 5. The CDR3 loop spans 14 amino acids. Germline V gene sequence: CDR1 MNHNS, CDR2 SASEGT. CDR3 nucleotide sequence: TGTGCCAGCAGCATACAGGGGTCCTCCTACGAGCAGTACTTC. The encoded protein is CASSIQGSSYEQYF.

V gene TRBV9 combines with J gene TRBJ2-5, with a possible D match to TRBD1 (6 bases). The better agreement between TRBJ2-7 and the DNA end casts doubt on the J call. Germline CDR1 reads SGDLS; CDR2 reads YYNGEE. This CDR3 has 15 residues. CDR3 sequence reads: CASSPTWGPSYEQYF. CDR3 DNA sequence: TGTGCCAGCAGCCCTACCTGGGGGCCCTCCTACGAGCAGTACTTC.

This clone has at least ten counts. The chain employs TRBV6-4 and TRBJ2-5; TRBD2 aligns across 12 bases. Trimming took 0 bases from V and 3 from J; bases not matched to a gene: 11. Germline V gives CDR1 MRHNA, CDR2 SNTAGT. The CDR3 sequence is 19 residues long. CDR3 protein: CASSDSIRLAGGQEETQYF. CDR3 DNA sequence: TGTGCCAGCAGTGACTCGATTCGGCTAGCGGGGGGGCAGGAAGAGACCCAGTACTTC.

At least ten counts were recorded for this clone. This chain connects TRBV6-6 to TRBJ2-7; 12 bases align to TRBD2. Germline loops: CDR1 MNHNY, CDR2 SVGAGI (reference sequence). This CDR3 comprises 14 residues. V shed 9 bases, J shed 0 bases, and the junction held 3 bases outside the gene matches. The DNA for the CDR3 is TGTGCCAGTAGGACTAGCGGGACCTCCTACGAGCAGTACTTC. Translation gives CASRTSGTSYEQYF.

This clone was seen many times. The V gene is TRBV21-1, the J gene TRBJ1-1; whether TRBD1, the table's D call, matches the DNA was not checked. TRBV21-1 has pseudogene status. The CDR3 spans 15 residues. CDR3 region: CASTKGVGANTEAFF. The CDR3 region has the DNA TGTGCCAGCACCAAAGGGGTAGGGGCGAACACTGAAGCTTTCTTT.

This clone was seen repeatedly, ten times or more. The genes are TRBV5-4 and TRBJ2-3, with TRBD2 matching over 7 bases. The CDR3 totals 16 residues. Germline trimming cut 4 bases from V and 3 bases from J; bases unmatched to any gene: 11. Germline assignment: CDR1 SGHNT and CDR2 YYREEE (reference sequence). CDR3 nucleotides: TGTGCCAGCAGCCTGCGACTAGCAGTGGGTACAGATACGCAGTATTTT. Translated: CASSLRLAVGTDTQYF.

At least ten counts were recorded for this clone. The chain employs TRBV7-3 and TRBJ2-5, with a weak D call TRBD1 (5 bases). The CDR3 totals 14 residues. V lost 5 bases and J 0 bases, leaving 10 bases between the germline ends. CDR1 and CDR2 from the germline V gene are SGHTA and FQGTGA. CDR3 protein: CASSPDINQETQYF. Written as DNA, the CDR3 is TGTGCCAGCAGCCCGGACATCAACCAAGAGACCCAGTACTTC.

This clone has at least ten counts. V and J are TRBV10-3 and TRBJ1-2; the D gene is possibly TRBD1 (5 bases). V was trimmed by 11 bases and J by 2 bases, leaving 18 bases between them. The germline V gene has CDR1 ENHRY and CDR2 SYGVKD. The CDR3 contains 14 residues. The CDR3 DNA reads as TGTGCCTCCCGAGATAGGGCAGGGAACTATGGCTACACCTTC. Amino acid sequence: CASRDRAGNYGYTF.

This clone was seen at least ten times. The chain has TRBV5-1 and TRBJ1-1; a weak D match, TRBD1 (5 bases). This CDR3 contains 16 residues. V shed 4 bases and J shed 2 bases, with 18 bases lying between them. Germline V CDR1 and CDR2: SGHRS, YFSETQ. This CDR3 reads CASSLGMVDKNTEAFF. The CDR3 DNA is TGCGCCAGCAGCCTGGGCATGGTGGACAAAAACACTGAAGCTTTCTTT.

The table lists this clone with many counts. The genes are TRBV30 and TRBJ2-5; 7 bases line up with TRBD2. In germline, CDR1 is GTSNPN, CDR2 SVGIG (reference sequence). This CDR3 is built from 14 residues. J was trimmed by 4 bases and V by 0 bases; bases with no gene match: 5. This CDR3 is CAWSVTGGRETQYF. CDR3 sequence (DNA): TGTGCCTGGAGTGTAACGGGAGGAAGAGAGACCCAGTACTTC. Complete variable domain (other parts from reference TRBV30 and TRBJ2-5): SQTIHQWPATLVQPVGSPLSLECTVEGTSNPNLYWYRQAAGRGLQLLFYSVGIGQISSEVPQNLSASRPQDRQFILSSKKLLLSDSGFYLCAWSVTGGRETQYFGPGTRLLVL.

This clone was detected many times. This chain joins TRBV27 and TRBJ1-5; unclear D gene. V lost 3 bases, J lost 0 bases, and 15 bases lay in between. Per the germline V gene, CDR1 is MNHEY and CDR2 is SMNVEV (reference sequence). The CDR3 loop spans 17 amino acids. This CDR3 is CASSFSIEENSNQPQHF. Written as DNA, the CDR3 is TGTGCCAGCAGTTTTTCCATTGAGGAAAATAGCAATCAGCCCCAGCATTTT.

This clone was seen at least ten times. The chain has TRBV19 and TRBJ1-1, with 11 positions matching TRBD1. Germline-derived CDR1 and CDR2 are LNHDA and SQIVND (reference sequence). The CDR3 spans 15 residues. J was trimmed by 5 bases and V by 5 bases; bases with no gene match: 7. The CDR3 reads CASSLPGQGGTEAFF. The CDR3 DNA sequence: TGTGCCAGTAGTCTACCGGGACAGGGGGGAACTGAAGCTTTCTTT.